This entry is about one T cell receptor beta chain. This clonotype was seen more than once but under ten times. What this receptor recognizes is not known. No base-level quality is on record; no much larger clone is a single base apart. These data originate in a study of blood T cells in healthy people across ages (dated by TCRdb to the mid-2010s). Turning to the overall study: Template switching captured roughly one uniquely barcoded TCR beta cDNA molecule per two T cells in model experiments. Age-related changes in TCR beta repertoire diversity were measured in the study by deep sequencing normalized with unique cDNA molecular identifiers. Donors were grouped into four age groups: young (average approximately 15 years), middle-aged (39), aged (about 60) and long-lived (approximately 75). Donors of different ages were randomly distributed across sequencing lanes to avoid experimental bias. The study analyzed two additional independent replicas of 1 million unique cDNA reads from the same blood draw for two donors, one aged 18 to 30 and one aged 80 or older. Overall study results and their limits: Observed TCR beta diversity per million T cells fell roughly linearly with age, and a significant reduction was already apparent by age around 40. Estimates of total diversity based on one million sequenced T cells were regarded as lower bounds and as underestimates. A strong correlation was found between observed TCR beta diversity and the percentage of naive T cells measured by flow cytometry. The CMV infection status of donors was not known, potentially confounding age-related changes in expanded clonotypes. Bulk unsorted PBMC profiling prevented conclusive comparison of naive and antigen-experienced compartments. Compared with the aged group, more naive CD4+ T cells, fewer expanded clones and increased TCR diversity were shown by the long-lived group, suggesting age selection.

Receptor libraries were prepared by 5' RACE. The listed sequencing device is Illumina HiSeq 2500. The second PCR ran for about 7 to 11 cycles and used a J-beta primer mix along with a sample-barcoded 5' primer. Each TCR beta cDNA molecule received a unique molecular identifier from a template-switch 5' adaptor carrying 12 random nucleotides. Each sample yielded at least 3 million CDR3-containing paired-end reads. First-strand cDNA synthesis was performed from all RNA using the Mint cDNA synthesis kit, with priming by a TRBC-specific oligonucleotide. Following uracil-DNA glycosylase treatment, a first 18-cycle PCR with universal primers M1SS and BC2_uni_R was performed on all cDNA. The authors processed their data as follows. Normalization of each sample was performed by random selection of 1 million high-quality reads, each carrying a distinct molecular identifier. Reads sharing molecular identifiers were discarded rather than binned into consensus sequences. MiTCR, with a Q25 quality threshold and the strictest error-elimination algorithm, was used for CDR3 identification, clonotype clustering and error correction. A nonparametric unseen species model with Euler transformation was used to estimate lower-bound total TCR beta diversity. The public reads were run again by TCRdb, first through fastp at Q25 and then through MiXCR, and only productive beta chains were kept. CDR3 protein sequences are deduplicated, and each keeps its most common genes and DNA. The authors' filters were not applied to this entry. For this sample there are under 850,000 distinct CDR3 sequences; roughly 35% appear just once. The ten largest clones add up to approximately 12% of the sample.

CDR1 and CDR2 are read off the germline V gene as KGHDR and SFDVKD. V loses 4 bases of germline sequence and J loses 12 bases, and the interval between the two ends is 14 bases. The CDR3, from cysteine to phenylalanine, totals 12 residues. Left in the record is the CDR3 DNA by itself, 36 bases read in frame from the first base. The donors were roughly 40 Caucasian individuals from Russia, aged roughly 6 to 100 years, who were systemically healthy. Each donor gave roughly 9 milliliters of peripheral blood, drawn into EDTA-treated Vacutainer tubes. Ficoll-Paque density-gradient centrifugation was used to isolate PBMCs, with at least 7 million obtained per sample. Total RNA was extracted from PBMCs with Trizol reagent, with at least 6 micrograms obtained per sample. For every donor, an aliquot of PBMCs went through flow cytometry to measure the percentages of naive CD45RAhigh/CD27high T cells.

The TCR comes from a man between 18 and 29 years old in good health. The sequence is built from TRBV24-1 and TRBJ1-2, and the D gene may be TRBD1, 6 bases matching. The sequenced sample was blood. At the DNA level, the sequence is TGTGCCACCAGTGACCTATCAGGGGCCCACACCTTC. This encodes CATSDLSGAHTF.